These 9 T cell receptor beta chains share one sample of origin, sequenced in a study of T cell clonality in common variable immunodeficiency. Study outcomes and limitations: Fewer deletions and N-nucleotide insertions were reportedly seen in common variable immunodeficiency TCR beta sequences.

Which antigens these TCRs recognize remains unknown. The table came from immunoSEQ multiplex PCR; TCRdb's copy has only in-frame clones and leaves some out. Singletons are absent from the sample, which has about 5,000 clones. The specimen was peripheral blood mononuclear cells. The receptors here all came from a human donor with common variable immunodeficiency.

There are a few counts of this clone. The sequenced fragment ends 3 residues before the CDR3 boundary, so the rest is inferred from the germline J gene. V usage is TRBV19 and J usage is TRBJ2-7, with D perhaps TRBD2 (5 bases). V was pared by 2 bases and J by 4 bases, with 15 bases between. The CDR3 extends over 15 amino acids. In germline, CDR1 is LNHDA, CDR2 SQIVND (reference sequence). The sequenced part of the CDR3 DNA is TGTGCCAGTAGTATACCCGGCGGGCGAAAGTACGAG. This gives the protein CASSIPGGRKYE. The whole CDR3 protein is CASSIPGGRKYEQYF.

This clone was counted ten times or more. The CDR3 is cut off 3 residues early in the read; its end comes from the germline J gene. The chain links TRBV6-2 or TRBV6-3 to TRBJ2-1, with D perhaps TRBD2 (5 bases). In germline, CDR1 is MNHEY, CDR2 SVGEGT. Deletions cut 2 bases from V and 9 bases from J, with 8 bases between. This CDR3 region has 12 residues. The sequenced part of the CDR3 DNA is TGTGCCAGCAGTTACCTCCGGGGTGAG. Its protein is CASSYLRGE. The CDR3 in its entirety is CASSYLRGEQFF.

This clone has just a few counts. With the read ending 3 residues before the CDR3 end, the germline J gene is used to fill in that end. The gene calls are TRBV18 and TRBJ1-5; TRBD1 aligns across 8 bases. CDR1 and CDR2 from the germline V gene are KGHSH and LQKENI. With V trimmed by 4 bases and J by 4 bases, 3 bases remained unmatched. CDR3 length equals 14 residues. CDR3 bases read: TGTGCCAGCTCACTTGACAGGGGAAATCAGCCC. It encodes CASSLDRGNQP. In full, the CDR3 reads CASSLDRGNQPQHF.

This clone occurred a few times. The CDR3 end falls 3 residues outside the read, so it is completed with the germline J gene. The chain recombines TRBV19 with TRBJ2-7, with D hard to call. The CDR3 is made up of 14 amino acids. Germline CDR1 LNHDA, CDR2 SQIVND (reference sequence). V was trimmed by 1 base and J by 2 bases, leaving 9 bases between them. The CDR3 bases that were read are TGTGCCAGTAGTATAGGGCAGGCCACCTACGAG. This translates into CASSIGQATYE. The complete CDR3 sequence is CASSIGQATYEQYF.

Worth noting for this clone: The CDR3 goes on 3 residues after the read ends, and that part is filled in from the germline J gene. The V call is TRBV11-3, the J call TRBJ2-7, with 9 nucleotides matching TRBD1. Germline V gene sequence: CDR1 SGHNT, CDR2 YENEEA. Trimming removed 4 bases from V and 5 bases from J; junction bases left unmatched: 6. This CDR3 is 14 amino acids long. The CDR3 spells CASSSGTGSHEQYF. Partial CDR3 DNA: TGTGCCAGCAGCTCCGGGACAGGGTCCCACGAG.

The sequenced CDR3 bases are TGTGCCAGCAGCAGACAGGGGTCCCACTCCTACGAG. Translating gives CASSRQGSHSYE. In full, the CDR3 is CASSRQGSHSYEQYF. The V call is TRBV2, the J call TRBJ2-7; 8 bases map to TRBD1. The read ends 3 residues early relative to the CDR3; the germline J gene fills the gap. This CDR3 spans 15 amino acids. J gave up 0 bases and V 6 bases, and 7 bases lay outside the gene matches. Germline CDR1 is SNHLY and CDR2 is FYNNEI.

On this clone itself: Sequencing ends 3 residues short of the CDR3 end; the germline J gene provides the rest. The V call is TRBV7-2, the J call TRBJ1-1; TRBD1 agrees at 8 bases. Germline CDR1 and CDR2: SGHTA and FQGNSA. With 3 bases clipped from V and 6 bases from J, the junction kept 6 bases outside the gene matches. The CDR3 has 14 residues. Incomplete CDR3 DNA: TGTGCCAGCAGCTTTGACAGGGGAACGGCTGAA. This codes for CASSFDRGTAE. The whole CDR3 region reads CASSFDRGTAEAFF.

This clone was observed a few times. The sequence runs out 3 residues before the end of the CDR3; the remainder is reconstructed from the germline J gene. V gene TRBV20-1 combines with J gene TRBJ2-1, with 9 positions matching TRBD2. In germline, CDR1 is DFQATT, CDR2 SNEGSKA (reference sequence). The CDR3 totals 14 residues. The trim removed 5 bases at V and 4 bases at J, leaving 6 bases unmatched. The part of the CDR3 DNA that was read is TGCAGTGCTGCCCAGAGCGGGAGGTACAATGAG. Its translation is CSAAQSGRYNE. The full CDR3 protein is CSAAQSGRYNEQFF.

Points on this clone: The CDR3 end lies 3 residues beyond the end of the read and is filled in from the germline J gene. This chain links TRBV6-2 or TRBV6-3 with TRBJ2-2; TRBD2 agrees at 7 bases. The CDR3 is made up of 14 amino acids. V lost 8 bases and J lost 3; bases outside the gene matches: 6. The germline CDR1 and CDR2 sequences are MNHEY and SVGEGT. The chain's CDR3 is CASSPAGHTGELFF. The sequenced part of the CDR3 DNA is TGTGCCAGCTCACCAGCGGGACACACCGGGGAG.